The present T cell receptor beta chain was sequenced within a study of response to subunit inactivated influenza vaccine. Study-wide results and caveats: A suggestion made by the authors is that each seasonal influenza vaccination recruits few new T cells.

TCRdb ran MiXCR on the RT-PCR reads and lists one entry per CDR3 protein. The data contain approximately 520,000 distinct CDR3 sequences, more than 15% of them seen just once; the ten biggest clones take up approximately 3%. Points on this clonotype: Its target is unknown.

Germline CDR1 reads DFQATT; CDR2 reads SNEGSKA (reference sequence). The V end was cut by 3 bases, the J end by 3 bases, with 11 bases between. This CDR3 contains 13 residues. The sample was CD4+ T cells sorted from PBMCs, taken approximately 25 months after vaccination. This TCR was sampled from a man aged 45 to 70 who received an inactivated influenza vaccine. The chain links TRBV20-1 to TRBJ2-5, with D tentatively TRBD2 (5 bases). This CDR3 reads CSARKDSKETQYF. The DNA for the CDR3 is TGCAGTGCTAGGAAGGACTCCAAAGAGACCCAGTACTTC.